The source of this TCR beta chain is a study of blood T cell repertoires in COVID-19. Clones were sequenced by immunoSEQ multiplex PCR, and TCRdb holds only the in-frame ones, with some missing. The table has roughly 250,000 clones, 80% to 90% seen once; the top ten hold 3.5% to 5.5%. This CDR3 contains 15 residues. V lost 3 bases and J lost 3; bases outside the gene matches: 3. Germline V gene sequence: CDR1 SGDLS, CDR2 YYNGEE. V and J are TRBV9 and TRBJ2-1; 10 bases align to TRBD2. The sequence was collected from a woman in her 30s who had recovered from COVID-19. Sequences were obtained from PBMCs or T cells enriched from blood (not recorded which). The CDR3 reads CASSASGRGYNEQFF. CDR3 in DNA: TGTGCCAGCAGCGCTAGCGGGAGAGGCTACAATGAGCAGTTCTTC.